This T cell receptor (beta chain) was observed in a study of blood T cells in healthy people across ages. Study results and caveats: Estimated diversity, derived from one million T cells, was regarded as an underestimate. Strong correlation was found linking TCR beta diversity to naive T cell percentage.

As regards this clonotype: What it binds is not known.

Germline CDR1 is KGHSH and CDR2 is LQKENI. The length of the CDR3 is 15 residues. V lost 4 bases and J lost 4, with 17 bases in between. A second PCR, run for 7 to 11 cycles, used a sample-barcoded 5' primer plus a J-beta primer mix. TCRdb re-analysed the 5' RACE reads in MiXCR, keeping a single row per CDR3 protein. The sample has 790,000 or so distinct CDR3 sequences; about 56% are singletons. This sequence joins TRBV18 and TRBJ2-7, with D tentatively TRBD1 (5 bases). The sample was blood. The sequence was collected from a man aged 40-49 years in good health. The CDR3 DNA sequence: TGTGCCAGCTCACGCAAGGACATCGGCGTTTACGAGCAGTACTTC. Translation gives CASSRKDIGVYEQYF.